What follows are 20 T cell receptor beta chains derived from one specimen sequenced in a study of blood T cell repertoires in COVID-19. The table came from immunoSEQ multiplex PCR; TCRdb's copy has only in-frame clones and leaves some out. The profile covers about 190,000 clones, with roughly 85% appearing a single time and about 4.9% taken by the ten largest. Sequenced input: peripheral blood. All receptors derive from a woman between 25 and 40 years old with acute or convalescent COVID-19.

The chain uses TRBV28 and TRBJ2-5; 8 bases are a match to TRBD1. The CDR3 consists of 18 residues. CDR1 and CDR2 from the germline V gene are MDHEN and SYDVKM. Germline trimming cut 2 bases from V and 1 base from J; bases unmatched to any gene: 12. The CDR3 spells CASSLDLTGTGGQETQYF. In DNA, the CDR3 is TGTGCCAGCAGTTTAGACCTCACCGGGACAGGAGGCCAAGAGACCCAGTACTTC. The variable domain in full, completed from reference TRBV28 and TRBJ2-5, reads DVKVTQSSRYLVKRTGEKVFLECVQDMDHENMFWYRQDPGLGLRLIYFSYDVKMKEKGDIPEGYSVSREKKERFSLILESASTNQTSMYLCASSLDLTGTGGQETQYFGPGTRLLVL.

V gene TRBV27 combines with J gene TRBJ2-3; 7 bases agree with TRBD2. The CDR3 has 13 residues. Germline lookup yields CDR1 MNHEY and CDR2 SMNVEV (reference sequence). J gave up 1 base and V 11 bases, and 6 bases lay outside the gene matches. The CDR3: CACRGRGTDTQYF. CDR3 bases: TGTGCCTGCCGGGGGAGGGGCACAGATACGCAGTATTTT.

Here the CDR3 reads CASSQSYSSYGYTF. As DNA, the CDR3 is TGCGCCAGCAGTCAATCCTACAGCTCATATGGCTACACCTTC. The rearrangement uses TRBV23-1 and TRBJ1-2; D is unclear. TRBV23-1 is labeled an ORF, and its function is uncertain. The CDR3 is 14 residues long. V was trimmed by 0 bases and J by 5 bases, leaving 10 bases between them.

The rearrangement uses TRBV7-2 and TRBJ2-3, with D possibly being TRBD1 (6 bases). The CDR3 is 13 residues long. V gave up 4 bases and J gave up 6 bases, with 11 bases separating them. CDR1 and CDR2 from the germline V gene are SGHTA and FQGNSA. The CDR3 reads CASSSRTADTQYF. CDR3 DNA sequence: TGTGCCAGCAGCTCCCGGACAGCGGATACGCAGTATTTT.

This clone was seen a few times. The chain carries TRBV6-5 and TRBJ2-7; possibly TRBD1 for D (6 bases). The germline V gene encodes CDR1 MNHEY and CDR2 SVGAGI. The germline V and J ends were trimmed by 6 bases and 6 bases, with 12 bases remaining between them. The CDR3 has 12 residues. The CDR3 region is CASSYGQTEQYF. The CDR3 coding sequence is TGTGCCAGCAGCTATGGACAGACCGAGCAGTACTTC.

The chain uses TRBV30 and TRBJ1-5; tentative D call: TRBD1 (5 bases). From germline, CDR1 is GTSNPN and CDR2 SVGIG (reference sequence). The CDR3 consists of 16 residues. V was trimmed by 1 base and J by 4 bases, leaving 17 bases between them. CDR3 sequence (DNA): TGTGCCTGGAGTGCATTCGGGACTTCTATAAATCAGCCCCAGCATTTT. Residues: CAWSAFGTSINQPQHF. The full variable domain, with the rest looked up from reference TRBV30 and TRBJ1-5, is SQTIHQWPATLVQPVGSPLSLECTVEGTSNPNLYWYRQAAGRGLQLLFYSVGIGQISSEVPQNLSASRPQDRQFILSSKKLLLSDSGFYLCAWSAFGTSINQPQHFGDGTRLSIL.

The genes are TRBV2 and TRBJ2-7; 7 bases match TRBD1. The junction had 9 bases not matched to a gene; V was cut back by 7 bases and J by 3 bases. Germline values: CDR1 SNHLY, CDR2 FYNNEI. This CDR3 has 14 residues. The chain's CDR3 is CASNGEGGLYEQYF. For the CDR3, the DNA is TGTGCCAGCAACGGCGAAGGGGGCCTCTACGAGCAGTACTTC.

On this clone itself: Distinct nucleotide sequences in the sample also encode this CDR3. The chain uses TRBV9 and TRBJ2-7; 7 bases are a match to TRBD1. Germline CDR1 and CDR2: SGDLS and YYNGEE. The CDR3 is made up of 14 amino acids. The V segment lost 0 bases and the J segment 2 bases; nucleotides outside the gene matches: 2. CDR3 protein: CASSVGGGPYEQYF. The CDR3 region has the DNA TGTGCCAGCAGCGTAGGAGGGGGCCCCTACGAGCAGTACTTC.

The genes are TRBV21-1 and TRBJ2-7; TRBD2, the table's D call, lacks a check against the DNA. TRBV21-1 is reported as a pseudogene. This CDR3 has 12 amino acids. CDR3 in DNA: TGTGCCAGCAGCATAACGGGCTACGAGCAGTACTTC. It translates to CASSITGYEQYF.

The rearrangement uses TRBV7-2 and TRBJ2-2; 8 bases fit TRBD2. From germline, CDR1 is SGHTA and CDR2 FQGNSA. The CDR3 extends over 15 amino acids. Trimming at V came to 7 bases and at J to 1 base, leaving 5 bases not matched to a gene. The CDR3 here is CASNTGTRNTGELFF. CDR3 coding DNA: TGTGCCAGCAACACCGGGACTAGGAACACCGGGGAGCTGTTTTTT.

This chain connects TRBV7-8 to TRBJ1-3; D may be TRBD1 (5 bases). The germline V gene has CDR1 SGHVS and CDR2 FQNEAQ. There are 16 residues in the CDR3. V lost 1 base and J 4 bases, leaving 14 bases between the germline ends. CDR3 residues: CASSLDRMTRGNTIYF. The CDR3 bases are TGTGCCAGCAGCTTAGACAGGATGACGCGCGGAAACACCATATATTTT.

The chain couples TRBV20-1 to TRBJ2-7; a possible D gene is TRBD1 (6 bases). The ends were cut back, 3 bases at V and 5 bases at J, with 11 bases in the middle. CDR3 length: 12 residues. Looked up from germline, CDR1 is DFQATT and CDR2 is SNEGSKA (reference sequence). In DNA, the CDR3 is TGCAGTGCTAGTGGGGGACACGACGAGCAGTACTTC. This sequence encodes CSASGGHDEQYF.

V is TRBV5-5 and J is TRBJ1-2; the match to TRBD1 covers 8 bases. V dropped 6 bases and J dropped 14; count of bases not matched to a gene: 15. The CDR3 sequence is 13 residues long. CDR1 is SGHKS and CDR2 is YYEKEE in the germline V gene (reference sequence). The DNA for the CDR3 is TGTGCCAGCAACCGGGACAGGACCCGTTCTTATACCTTC. This encodes CASNRDRTRSYTF.

This chain uses TRBV28 with TRBJ2-1; D gene ambiguous. Trimming removed 3 bases at V and 8 bases at J, with 5 bases between. Germline V gene data show CDR1 as MDHEN and CDR2 as SYDVKM. CDR3 length: 11 amino acids. The CDR3 coding sequence is TGTGCCAGCAGTTTGCAGTATGAGCAGTTCTTC. It yields the protein CASSLQYEQFF.

This sequence joins TRBV18 and TRBJ2-7, with D tentatively TRBD1 (6 bases). The CDR3 sequence is 14 residues long. Per germline, CDR1 KGHSH and CDR2 LQKENI. V lost 5 bases and J 5 bases, leaving 16 bases between the germline ends. The chain's CDR3 is CASSNRVSENEQYF. Here the CDR3 DNA reads TGTGCCAGCTCAAACAGGGTTTCCGAGAACGAGCAGTACTTC.

V is TRBV6-6 and J is TRBJ2-7; 9 nucleotides align to TRBD2. Trimming removed 6 bases from V and 4 bases from J; junction bases left unmatched: 7. The germline V gene has CDR1 MNHNY and CDR2 SVGAGI (reference sequence). The CDR3 length is 14 residues. The CDR3, as DNA: TGTGCCAGCAGGGCGGGGGGGAGACCTTACGAGCAGTACTTC. Translated, it gives CASRAGGRPYEQYF.

The chain joins TRBV28 to TRBJ1-2; D is perhaps TRBD1 (5 bases). This CDR3 has 14 residues. From germline, CDR1 is MDHEN and CDR2 SYDVKM. V gave up 3 bases and J gave up 5 bases, with 13 bases separating them. The CDR3 DNA follows: TGTGCCAGCAGTTTCTTGGGGCCAGTATATGGCTACACCTTC. It translates to CASSFLGPVYGYTF.

The chain carries TRBV6-1 and TRBJ2-3; the D gene is possibly TRBD2 (5 bases). V dropped 3 bases and J dropped 0 bases, with 10 bases sitting between them. The CDR3 runs to 15 residues. In germline, CDR1 is MNHNS, CDR2 SASEGT. CDR3 amino acids: CASSDQRASTDTQYF. CDR3 DNA: TGTGCCAGCAGTGACCAGAGGGCTAGCACAGATACGCAGTATTTT.

The chain uses TRBV28 and TRBJ2-7, with 7 bases aligning to TRBD2. The CDR3 totals 12 residues. CDR1 and CDR2 from the germline V gene are MDHEN and SYDVKM. Trimming removed 3 bases from V and 6 bases from J; junction bases left unmatched: 2. The CDR3, as DNA: TGTGCCAGCAGTTTGGGGAGGGGCGAGCAGTACTTC. Its protein product is CASSLGRGEQYF.

This chain joins TRBV5-4 and TRBJ2-3; D is uncertain. The length of the CDR3 is 15 residues. V lost 2 bases and J lost 2, with 12 bases in between. Germline V gene lookup returns CDR1 SGHNT and CDR2 YYREEE (reference sequence). CDR3 sequence (DNA): TGTGCCAGCAGCTTTCCACTTGACTTCACAGATACGCAGTATTTT. Translation: CASSFPLDFTDTQYF.